These 31 T cell receptor beta chains share one sample of origin, sequenced in a study of OX40 agonist ivuxolimab in advanced cancers. Sequencing used immunoSEQ multiplex PCR; TCRdb keeps in-frame clones, though not all of them. The sample lists about 100,000 clones; about 91% were seen once. Sample: CD4+ or CD8+ T cells sorted from blood, taken in a trial of the OX40 agonist ivuxolimab. These receptors were obtained from an adult with an advanced solid tumor such as melanoma, head and neck, liver or kidney cancer.

The chain joins TRBV7-2 to TRBJ2-5; D gene unclear. The end of the DNA is better explained by TRBJ2-7, so the J call may be wrong. Germline CDR1 and CDR2: SGHTA and FQGNSA. The CDR3 totals 13 residues. CDR3 loop: CASSLDPSYEQYF. The CDR3 DNA reads as TGTGCCAGCAGCTTGGACCCCTCCTACGAGCAGTACTTC.

This sequence joins TRBV6-5 and TRBJ1-1, with D perhaps TRBD1 (6 bases). Germline CDR1 reads MNHEY; CDR2 reads SVGAGI. V lost 5 bases to trimming and J lost 11 bases, with 12 bases between them. The CDR3 runs 11 residues. The CDR3 protein is CASSKTGLAFF. The CDR3 DNA reads as TGTGCCAGCAGTAAAACAGGGTTGGCTTTCTTT.

The chain has TRBV20-1 and TRBJ1-2, with D uncertain. Trimming stripped 6 bases from V and 2 bases from J, with 4 bases between. The CDR3 has 10 amino acids. Germline V gives CDR1 DFQATT, CDR2 SNEGSKA (reference sequence). The CDR3 sequence is CSAGNYGYTF. CDR3 nucleotide sequence: TGCAGTGCAGGGAACTATGGCTACACCTTC.

The chain employs TRBV4-2 and TRBJ2-1; D tentatively fits TRBD1 or TRBD2 (5 bases each). The germline V and J ends were trimmed by 3 bases and 9 bases, with 21 bases remaining between them. CDR1 LGHNA and CDR2 YNFKEQ come from the germline V gene. The CDR3 is made up of 16 amino acids. The CDR3 reads CASSQGTVGTHREQFF. As DNA, the CDR3 is TGTGCCAGCAGCCAGGGGACCGTCGGGACCCACCGTGAGCAGTTCTTC.

This clone came up once. This sequence joins TRBV28 and TRBJ2-5; D unresolved. With 6 bases removed from V and 0 bases from J, the gap between germline ends came to 14 bases. The CDR3 totals 15 residues. Germline V lookup: CDR1 MDHEN, CDR2 SYDVKM. CDR3 sequence reads: CASRQTDGYQETQYF. CDR3 nucleotides: TGTGCCAGCAGACAAACGGACGGTTACCAAGAGACCCAGTACTTC.

This clone came up a few times. This CDR3 reads CASSFSRVYTYEQYF. The CDR3 DNA reads TGTGCCAGCAGCTTCTCCCGGGTCTACACTTACGAGCAGTACTTC. The rearrangement uses TRBV7-2 and TRBJ2-7; unclear D gene. V gave up 3 bases and J gave up 4 bases, with 16 bases separating them. This CDR3 contains 15 residues. Germline values: CDR1 SGHTA, CDR2 FQGNSA. The whole variable domain, filled in from reference TRBV7-2 and TRBJ2-7, reads GAGVSQSPSNKVTEKGKDVELRCDPISGHTALYWYRQSLGQGLEFLIYFQGNSAPDKSGLPSDRFSAERTGGSVSTLTIQRTQQEDSAVYLCASSFSRVYTYEQYFGPGTRLTVT.

V gene TRBV6-6 combines with J gene TRBJ1-5; 7 nucleotides match TRBD1. The CDR3 consists of 14 residues. Germline values: CDR1 MNHNY, CDR2 SVGAGI (reference sequence). With V trimmed by 5 bases and J by 2 bases, 3 bases remained unmatched. CDR3 DNA sequence: TGTGCCAGCAGTAGACAGGGAGGCAATCAGCCCCAGCATTTT. The encoded protein is CASSRQGGNQPQHF.

V and J are TRBV6-5 and TRBJ1-5, with 11 positions matching TRBD1. Germline CDR1 is MNHEY and CDR2 is SVGAGI. J lost 6 bases, V lost 5 bases, and 6 bases had no gene match. The CDR3 consists of 15 residues. This CDR3 is CASSKDRGLSQPQHF. The CDR3, as DNA: TGTGCCAGCAGTAAGGACAGGGGGCTTAGTCAGCCCCAGCATTTT.

The rearrangement joins TRBV7-2 to TRBJ2-1; 8 bases align to TRBD1. Germline V gives CDR1 SGHTA, CDR2 FQGNSA. Trimming cost V 5 bases and J 4 bases; bases outside gene matches: 10. The CDR3 length is 16 residues. The CDR3, as DNA: TGTGCCAGCAGCCCAAGACAGGGGACGGGGTACAATGAGCAGTTCTTC. Amino acid sequence: CASSPRQGTGYNEQFF.

This chain connects TRBV15 to TRBJ1-1; D gene uncertain. Germline V gives CDR1 LNHNV, CDR2 YYDKDF (reference sequence). Deletions cut 1 base from V and 4 bases from J, with 16 bases between. The CDR3 sequence is 16 residues long. The CDR3 DNA follows: TGTGCCACCAGCAGAGGGAAGGGAGGGATCGGCACTGAAGCTTTCTTT. Translating gives CATSRGKGGIGTEAFF.

This chain uses TRBV11-3 with TRBJ2-2, with a tentative D call TRBD1 (6 bases). Germline CDR1 and CDR2: SGHNT and YENEEA. The length of the CDR3 is 15 residues. Between the trimmed V and J ends, which lost 4 bases and 5 bases, there was a span of 14 bases. The CDR3 region is CASSSKIQGTGELFF. CDR3 nucleotide sequence: TGTGCCAGCAGCTCAAAAATTCAGGGGACCGGGGAGCTGTTTTTT.

The chain carries TRBV7-3 and TRBJ2-1; tentatively, D is TRBD1 or TRBD2 (5 bases each). V shed 5 bases and J shed 5 bases, with 16 bases lying between them. Per the germline V gene, CDR1 is SGHTA and CDR2 is FQGTGA. CDR3 length: 15 amino acids. The CDR3 spells CASSRRGVGDNEQFF. The DNA of the CDR3 is TGTGCCAGCAGCAGAAGGGGCGTCGGGGACAATGAGCAGTTCTTC.

CDR3 sequence: CASRGSGSKNEQFF. The CDR3 nucleotides read TGCGCCAGCAGAGGTAGCGGGAGTAAAAATGAGCAGTTCTTC. The V and J genes are TRBV4-1 and TRBJ2-1; TRBD2 aligns across 9 bases. Germline assignment: CDR1 MGHRA and CDR2 YSYEKL. This CDR3 has 14 residues. V shed 6 bases and J 7 bases; nucleotides not matched to a gene: 7.

The chain joins TRBV19 to TRBJ2-3; D might be TRBD1 (5 bases). This CDR3 is built from 15 residues. Trimming took off 7 bases at V and 1 base at J, with 15 bases between the two ends. The germline V gene has CDR1 LNHDA and CDR2 SQIVND (reference sequence). The CDR3, as DNA: TGTGCCAGTACCGCGACAGAGACGGGCACAGATACGCAGTATTTT. It yields the protein CASTATETGTDTQYF.

The CDR3 here is CASSEYGSSEQYF. For the CDR3, the DNA is TGTGCCAGCAGTGAATACGGCAGCAGCGAGCAGTACTTC. J is TRBJ2-5 and V is TRBV25-1; D is unclear. The J call may be incorrect, as the DNA end agrees better with TRBJ2-7. Germline CDR1 and CDR2: MGHDK and SYGVNS. The CDR3 loop spans 13 amino acids.

This clone has just a few counts. This chain connects TRBV10-1 to TRBJ2-7; 8 bases align to TRBD2. This CDR3 contains 14 residues. CDR1 WNHNN and CDR2 SYGVQD come from the germline V gene (reference sequence). Trimming removed 7 bases from V and 1 base from J; junction bases left unmatched: 6. This CDR3 is CASTSSGSSYEQYF. The CDR3 bases are TGCGCCAGCACTTCCAGCGGGAGTTCCTACGAGCAGTACTTC.

The gene calls are TRBV19 and TRBJ1-5; D remains ambiguous. The germline V gene encodes CDR1 LNHDA and CDR2 SQIVND (reference sequence). The V end was cut by 11 bases, the J end by 2 bases, with 16 bases between. The length of the CDR3 is 14 residues. CDR3 DNA: TGTGCCGCCAGTCGGGTAGTGGGCAATCAGCCCCAGCATTTT. It encodes CAASRVVGNQPQHF.

The chain links TRBV28 to TRBJ1-2, with D uncertain. Between the trimmed V and J ends, which lost 3 bases and 5 bases, there was a span of 7 bases. CDR3 length equals 12 residues. Germline lookup yields CDR1 MDHEN and CDR2 SYDVKM. The CDR3 DNA reads TGTGCCAGCAGTTTCCCCCCATATGGCTACACCTTC. This codes for CASSFPPYGYTF.

The CDR3 spells CASSAGEGSTDTQYF. DNA for the CDR3: TGTGCCAGCAGTGCAGGGGAGGGTAGCACAGATACGCAGTATTTT. This chain joins TRBV6-1 and TRBJ2-3, with TRBD2 as a possible D gene (7 bases). This CDR3 is 15 amino acids long. Per germline, CDR1 MNHNS and CDR2 SASEGT. Trimming removed 4 bases at V and 0 bases at J, with 11 bases between.

The chain links TRBV18 to TRBJ2-6, with D tentatively TRBD1 or TRBD2 (6 bases each). The CDR3 runs to 17 residues. V gave up 2 bases and J gave up 2 bases, with 13 bases separating them. Germline loops: CDR1 KGHSH, CDR2 LQKENI. CDR3 region: CASSPYSGEAGANVLTF. CDR3 nucleotides: TGTGCCAGCTCACCATATTCAGGGGAGGCTGGGGCCAACGTCCTGACTTTC. Complete variable domain (other parts from reference TRBV18 and TRBJ2-6): NAGVMQNPRHLVRRRGQEARLRCSPMKGHSHVYWYRQLPEEGLKFMVYLQKENIIDESGMPKERFSAEFPKEGPSILRIQQVVRGDSAAYFCASSPYSGEAGANVLTFGAGSRLTVL.

This clone was seen only once. The gene calls are TRBV9 and TRBJ2-1; either TRBD1 or TRBD2 may fit D (6 bases each). Germline CDR1 is SGDLS and CDR2 is YYNGEE. Trimming removed 4 bases from V and 4 bases from J, with 9 bases in between. There are 13 residues in the CDR3. The CDR3 sequence is CASSPGAYNEQFF. CDR3 bases: TGTGCCAGCAGCCCGGGGGCATACAATGAGCAGTTCTTC. Using reference TRBV9 and TRBJ2-1 for the parts outside the CDR3, the full variable domain is DSGVTQTPKHLITATGQRVTLRCSPRSGDLSVYWYQQSLDQGLQFLIQYYNGEERAKGNILERFSAQQFPDLHSELNLSSLELGDSALYFCASSPGAYNEQFFGPGTRLTVL.

This clone was seen once. V usage is TRBV11-3 and J usage is TRBJ2-2; D might be TRBD2 (6 bases). The CDR3 length is 14 residues. Trimming took off 6 bases at V and 5 bases at J, with 13 bases between the two ends. Germline CDR1 reads SGHNT; CDR2 reads YENEEA. Here the CDR3 DNA reads TGTGCCAGCAGGGGGACTTCAACTACCGGGGAGCTGTTTTTT. As protein: CASRGTSTTGELFF.

This clone was recorded only once. The chain couples TRBV6-5 to TRBJ1-1; no clear D. V was cut by 3 bases and J by 0 bases, with 11 bases left in between. The CDR3 is made up of 15 amino acids. Germline CDR1 reads MNHEY; CDR2 reads SVGAGI. The chain's CDR3 is CASSYGERMNTEAFF. The CDR3 DNA sequence: TGTGCCAGCAGTTATGGGGAACGAATGAACACTGAAGCTTTCTTT.

The chain couples TRBV15 to TRBJ2-1; D is unresolved. Germline V lookup: CDR1 LNHNV, CDR2 YYDKDF (reference sequence). The germline V and J ends were trimmed by 3 bases and 7 bases, with 7 bases remaining between them. The CDR3 loop spans 12 amino acids. Here the CDR3 DNA reads TGTGCCACCAGCAGGGATGTTAATGAGCAGTTCTTC. Translated, it gives CATSRDVNEQFF.

The chain carries TRBV18 and TRBJ1-3, with a tentative D call TRBD1 (6 bases). Per the germline V gene, CDR1 is KGHSH and CDR2 is LQKENI. The V gene lost 4 bases and the J gene lost 0 bases, with 7 bases spanning the gap. There are 14 residues in the CDR3. CDR3 protein: CASSQDSSGNTIYF. CDR3 nucleotide sequence: TGTGCCAGCTCACAGGACAGCTCTGGAAACACCATATATTTT.

The chain has TRBV10-3 and TRBJ2-7; D gene uncertain. The CDR3 runs to 12 residues. The V gene lost 3 bases and the J gene lost 6 bases, with 9 bases spanning the gap. CDR1 is ENHRY, CDR2 SYGVKD, per germline. The chain's CDR3 is CAISDRPSEQYF. The CDR3, as DNA: TGTGCCATCAGTGACAGACCGAGCGAGCAGTACTTC.

V is TRBV19 and J is TRBJ2-1; 9 bases map to TRBD2. The CDR3 is 18 residues long. The V and J ends lost 7 bases and 2 bases, in that order; junction bases with no gene match: 15. In germline, CDR1 is LNHDA, CDR2 SQIVND (reference sequence). CDR3 residues: CASTPYDSGSSPYNEQFF. The CDR3 DNA reads TGTGCCAGTACCCCCTACGATAGCGGGAGTTCCCCCTACAATGAGCAGTTCTTC.

This chain uses TRBV6-5 with TRBJ2-7, with TRBD1 identical over 11 bases. CDR1 and CDR2 from the germline V gene are MNHEY and SVGAGI. This CDR3 region has 13 residues. V was clipped by 5 bases and J by 8 bases; unmatched bases: 5. This CDR3 is CASSPGQGEKQYF. The CDR3 DNA reads TGTGCCAGCAGTCCGGGACAGGGGGAGAAGCAGTACTTC.

This sequence joins TRBV7-2 and TRBJ2-7, with 7 nucleotides matching TRBD2. Trimming cost V 2 bases and J 5 bases; bases outside gene matches: 6. CDR3 length: 14 residues. Germline CDR1 reads SGHTA; CDR2 reads FQGNSA. In DNA form, the CDR3 reads TGTGCCAGCAGCTTAACGGGAGGAAACCACGAGCAGTACTTC. Residues: CASSLTGGNHEQYF.

The gene calls are TRBV5-4 and TRBJ1-1; perhaps TRBD1 as D (6 bases). Germline V gene data show CDR1 as SGHNT and CDR2 as YYREEE (reference sequence). The CDR3 extends over 14 amino acids. The V and J ends lost 0 bases and 5 bases respectively, with 11 bases between them. CDR3 sequence reads: CASSLDGGQTEAFF. As DNA, the CDR3 is TGTGCCAGCAGCTTGGATGGGGGGCAGACTGAAGCTTTCTTT.

The CDR3: CASSSLRTGFTYEQYF. In DNA form, the CDR3 reads TGTGCCAGCAGCTCACTTCGGACAGGGTTCACCTACGAGCAGTACTTC. This chain links TRBV7-8 with TRBJ2-7; 8 bases fit TRBD1. From germline, CDR1 is SGHVS and CDR2 FQNEAQ. V trimming: 4 bases; J trimming: 2 bases; junction bases outside the gene matches: 10. The CDR3 loop spans 16 amino acids.